The rows below give T cell receptor beta chains drawn from one sample of a study of CD8+CD57+ T cells in acquired aplastic anemia. TCRdb redid the calling of the reads with MiXCR, one entry per CDR3 protein. Here the sample spans some 220,000 distinct CDR3 sequences, 30% to 40% being singletons. The sample comprised sorted CD4+, CD8+, or CD8+CD57+ T cells (not recorded which) from PBMCs. These receptors all come from a human donor in good health, serving as a control. The CDR3 runs from the conserved cysteine through the conserved F or W. D genes are given only for firm matches. A row's size may be missing; if present it is once, few, many or a size class.

TRBD1 | . | TRBJ1-1 | TRBV7-7 | TGTGCCAGCAGCGCGGGGGACAGGCTGAACACTGAAGCTTTCTTT | CASSAGDRLNTEAFF
. | . | TRBJ2-7 | TRBV5-6 | TGTGCCAGCAGCTTGGATGGGAGGTGGTACGAGCAATACTTC | CASSLDGRWYEQYF
. | many | TRBJ2-5 | TRBV12-3/TRBV12-4 | TGTGCCAGCAGTTTTACGGAAACCCAGTACTTC | CASSFTETQYF
TRBD1 | many | TRBJ1-2 | TRBV5-1 | TGCGCCAGCAGCTGGACAGGGGGTGTTGGCTACACCTTC | CASSWTGGVGYTF
. | . | TRBJ1-1 | TRBV6-1 | TGTGCCAGCAGATCCACCGGGACACAGAACACTGAAGCTTTCTTT | CASRSTGTQNTEAFF
TRBD2 | . | TRBJ2-3 | TRBV11-1 | TGTGCCAGCAGACATAAAACCCCTAGCGGGGCCATAACAGATACGCAGTATTTT | CASRHKTPSGAITDTQYF
TRBD1 | . | TRBJ1-5 | TRBV6-1 | TGTGCCAGCAGTGAAAGGGACAGGGGGAATCAGCCCCAGCATTTT | CASSERDRGNQPQHF
. | . | TRBJ1-1 | TRBV7-3 | TGTGCCAGCAGCTTAGGTCCAGGGTGGGCTGAAGCTTTCTTT | CASSLGPGWAEAFF
. | . | TRBJ1-4 | TRBV28 | TGTGCCAGCAGTTTAGATAGAACTAATGAAAAACTGTTTTTT | CASSLDRTNEKLFF
. | many | TRBJ2-1 | TRBV11-2 | TGTGCCAGCAGCTTAGTAATCGGACTACCAGGCTACAATGAGCAGTTCTTC | CASSLVIGLPGYNEQFF
. | . | TRBJ1-5 | TRBV9 | TGTGCCAGCAGCGTAGGTCTTCAGCCCCAGCATTTT | CASSVGLQPQHF
. | few | TRBJ1-1 | TRBV6-1 | TGTGCCAGCAGCCCTCTACGGGGCCCGAACACTGAAGCTTTCTTT | CASSPLRGPNTEAFF
. | many | TRBJ1-1 | TRBV4-1 | TGCGCCAGCAGCCAAGTGGAAGGGAGAACTGAAGCTTTCTTT | CASSQVEGRTEAFF
. | many | TRBJ1-2 | TRBV5-1 | TGCGCCAGCAGCTTGGGGGATAACCAGGGATATGGCTACACCTTC | CASSLGDNQGYGYTF
TRBD2 | . | TRBJ2-1 | TRBV9 | TGTGCCAGCAGCGTCCGGGACTACCGCCTTTCCTACAATGAGCAGTTCTTC | CASSVRDYRLSYNEQFF
. | many | TRBJ1-1 | TRBV10-3 | TGTGCCATCAGTGATCGGGGACCCACTGAAGCTTTCTTT | CAISDRGPTEAFF
TRBD1 | . | TRBJ1-1 | TRBV4-3 | TGCGCCAGCAGCCAAGAAGGAACAGGGGGATGGAACACTGAAGCTTTCTTT | CASSQEGTGGWNTEAFF
. | . | TRBJ1-6 | TRBV15 | TGTGCCACCAGCAGAGCTACAGGGACCCTCCACTTT | CATSRATGTLHF
TRBD2 | many | TRBJ2-5 | TRBV7-2 | TGTGCCAGCAGCCCGGGACTAGCGGGGGGCGGGGCCCAGTACTTC | CASSPGLAGGGAQYF
. | many | TRBJ2-1 | TRBV14 | TGTGCCAGCAGCCAAGGACTGTACAATGAGCAGTTCTTC | CASSQGLYNEQFF
. | . | TRBJ1-1 | TRBV5-1 | TGCGCCAGCAGCCCCACCCCCGTCACTATGAACACTGAAGCTTTCTTT | CASSPTPVTMNTEAFF
. | many | TRBJ2-3 | TRBV24-1 | TGTGCCACCAGTGATACCCTTCCTGGGGATACGCAGTATTTT | CATSDTLPGDTQYF
TRBD2 | . | TRBJ2-5 | TRBV10-3 | TGTGCCAGCAGTGAAGCGCGGGGGGCCGGGGGGACCCAGTACTTC | CASSEARGAGGTQYF
. | . | TRBJ1-5 | TRBV15 | TGTGCCACCAGCAGAGATAGGCCCGGGTGGGGGGATCAGCCCCAGCATTTT | CATSRDRPGWGDQPQHF
. | . | TRBJ2-3 | TRBV11-1 | TGTGCCAGCAGCTTAGAGATTTGGCAGACCACAGATACGCAGTATTTT | CASSLEIWQTTDTQYF
TRBD1 | . | TRBJ1-1 | TRBV5-1 | TGCGCCAGCAGCCCAAGGGAGGGGACAGGGGTTACTGAAGCTTTCTTT | CASSPREGTGVTEAFF
TRBD1 | . | TRBJ1-2 | TRBV24-1 | TGTGCCACCAGTGACCGACAGGGAGACGTGGATGGCTACACCTTC | CATSDRQGDVDGYTF
. | . | TRBJ1-2 | TRBV9 | TGTGCCAGCAGCGTAGGGGCGGGGGGCTATGGCTACACCTTC | CASSVGAGGYGYTF
TRBD1 | few | TRBJ1-6 | TRBV20-1 | TGCAGTGCTAGACGGACAGGGTATACTCTTTCACCCCTCCACTTT | CSARRTGYTLSPLHF
TRBD1 | many | TRBJ2-6 | TRBV11-1 | TGTGCCAGCAGCTTAGCACTTACCGGGACAGGGGTGGCTGGGGCCAACGTCCTGACTTTC | CASSLALTGTGVAGANVLTF
TRBD1 | few | TRBJ2-5 | TRBV11-2 | TGTGCCAGCAGCCTCCGGACAGGGGTGGGGGCGGGAAGGAAAGAGACCCAGTACTTC | CASSLRTGVGAGRKETQYF
. | . | TRBJ2-7 | TRBV25-1 | TGTGCCAGCAGTGACACCCCCTCCTACGAGCAGTACTTC | CASSDTPSYEQYF
TRBD1 | many | TRBJ2-2 | TRBV24-1 | TGTGCCACCAGTTACACCGGGACAGATTCCGGGGAGCTGTTTTTT | CATSYTGTDSGELFF
. | many | TRBJ1-1 | TRBV7-9 | TGTGCCAGCAGGATGGGGATGACAGAGAACACTGAAGCTTTCTTT | CASRMGMTENTEAFF
TRBD1 | . | TRBJ2-6 | TRBV29-1 | TGCAGCGTTGGGGGGACAGGGGCTAACGTCCTGACTTTC | CSVGGTGANVLTF
. | few | TRBJ1-3 | TRBV30 | TGTGCCTGGATCGGCGGACTCTCTGGAAACACCATATATTTT | CAWIGGLSGNTIYF
. | . | TRBJ2-2 | TRBV10-1 | TGCGCCAGCAGCCGGGGACGGATTAACACCGGGGAGCTGTTTTTT | CASSRGRINTGELFF
. | . | TRBJ1-1 | TRBV29-1 | TGCAGCGTTGGACTGGGTTCAACTGAAGCTTTCTTT | CSVGLGSTEAFF
TRBD1 | few | TRBJ2-7 | TRBV6-1 | TGTGCCAGCAGTCGATTGGGACAGGACTACGAGCAGTACTTC | CASSRLGQDYEQYF
. | many | TRBJ2-7 | TRBV2 | TGTGCCAGCAGTGACAGGGGTGGGGGGGAGCAGTACTTC | CASSDRGGGEQYF
. | . | TRBJ2-5 | TRBV24-1 | TGTGCCACCAGTGGTCGAGAGTTTGGAGAGACCCAGTACTTC | CATSGREFGETQYF
. | . | TRBJ2-3 | TRBV29-1 | . | CSVGEGTDTQYF
. | many | TRBJ1-1 | TRBV20-1 | TGCAGTGCTAGAGATAATCGGGGAACCACTGAAGCTTTCTTT | CSARDNRGTTEAFF
TRBD1 | many | TRBJ1-1 | TRBV19 | TGTGCCAGCCAGGGGGCAGGCACTGAAGCTTTCTTT | CASQGAGTEAFF
. | . | TRBJ1-3 | TRBV12-5 | TGTGCTAGTGGCCCTGGGAGGCTGTGCTCTGGAAACACCATATATTTT | CASGPGRLCSGNTIYF
. | . | TRBJ2-5 | TRBV4-1 | TGCGCCAGCAGCCTACCCGAGAGGGAGACCCAGTACTTC | CASSLPERETQYF
TRBD2 | many | TRBJ2-5 | TRBV20-1 | TGCAGTGCTAGCAGCGGGGGGGCCTCGGAGACCCAGTACTTC | CSASSGGASETQYF
. | . | TRBJ1-3 | TRBV10-3 | TGTGCCGCGGGGCCCCGGACAGCTGGAAACACCATATATTTT | CAAGPRTAGNTIYF
. | many | TRBJ1-3 | TRBV7-8 | TGTGCCAGCAGCTTACTGGACAGCGCTGGAAACACCATATATTTT | CASSLLDSAGNTIYF
TRBD2 | many | TRBJ2-1 | TRBV10-3 | TGTGCCATCAGCGACCGGACTAGCGGGATCAATGAGCAGTTCTTC | CAISDRTSGINEQFF
TRBD1 | many | TRBJ1-2 | TRBV9 | TGTGCCAGCAGCGTTACCGGACAGGGGGAGGGCTACACCTTC | CASSVTGQGEGYTF
. | . | TRBJ1-2 | TRBV15 | TGTGCCACCAGCTCATCGGGGTATGGCTACACCTTC | CATSSSGYGYTF
. | many | TRBJ1-2 | TRBV20-1 | TGCAGTGCTAGAGGGCAGGTCCCCGACTATGGCTACACCTTC | CSARGQVPDYGYTF
TRBD1 | once | TRBJ1-4 | TRBV6-1 | TGTGCCAGCAGTGAAGGGACAGGGAGGGAAAAACTGTTTTTT | CASSEGTGREKLFF
TRBD1 | . | TRBJ1-3 | TRBV30 | TGTGCCTGGAGTGTGTCAGGGGGTAACACCATATATTTT | CAWSVSGGNTIYF
. | many | TRBJ2-3 | TRBV20-1 | TGCAGTGCCTTCAACAGCCGCACAGATACGCAGTATTTT | CSAFNSRTDTQYF